These T cell receptor beta chains were read from a single sample in a study of CD8 T cells in Susac syndrome. TCRdb reprocessed the immunoSEQ multiplex PCR reads via MiXCR and lists one record per CDR3 protein. The sample shows 95,000 to 150,000 distinct CDR3 sequences, around 94% of them seen only once. Input material: CD8+ T cells from PBMCs. The receptors were sampled from a human donor with Susac syndrome. Both conserved end residues are part of each CDR3. A D gene is named only where the DNA matches it firmly. Only some rows state a clone size, as once, few, many or a class for expanded clones.

d_gene: NA
abundance: NA
j_gene: TRBJ2-7
len: 14
v_gene: TRBV7-8
CDR3aa: CASSPTGNPYEQYF
CDR3nt: TGTGCCAGCAGCCCCACAGGGAACCCCTACGAGCAGTACTTC

d_gene: NA
abundance: once
j_gene: TRBJ2-5
len: 12
v_gene: TRBV19
CDR3aa: CATSRAAETQYF
CDR3nt: TGTGCCACGTCGAGGGCCGCGGAGACCCAGTACTTC

d_gene: NA
abundance: few
j_gene: TRBJ1-5
len: 14
v_gene: TRBV20-1
CDR3aa: CSARDTGSNQPQHF
CDR3nt: TGCAGTGCTAGAGATACCGGCTCCAATCAGCCCCAGCATTTT

d_gene: NA
abundance: NA
j_gene: TRBJ2-4
len: 15
v_gene: TRBV27
CDR3aa: CASSLGWGGKNIQYF
CDR3nt: TGTGCCAGCAGTTTAGGATGGGGTGGCAAAAACATTCAGTACTTC

d_gene: NA
abundance: NA
j_gene: TRBJ2-1
len: 13
v_gene: TRBV24-1
CDR3aa: CATSDLEGYEQFF
CDR3nt: TGTGCCACCAGTGATTTGGAGGGCTATGAGCAGTTCTTC

d_gene: NA
abundance: NA
j_gene: TRBJ2-5
len: 13
v_gene: TRBV15
CDR3aa: CATSVTRGETQYF
CDR3nt: TGTGCCACCAGCGTCACTAGAGGGGAGACCCAGTACTTC

d_gene: NA
abundance: NA
j_gene: TRBJ1-2
len: 16
v_gene: TRBV14
CDR3aa: CASSHRPDPANYGYTF
CDR3nt: TGTGCCAGCAGCCACAGACCGGACCCAGCTAACTATGGCTACACCTTC

d_gene: TRBD2
abundance: NA
j_gene: TRBJ2-2
len: 18
v_gene: TRBV7-3
CDR3aa: CASSTHLLAEGNTGELFF
CDR3nt: TGTGCCAGCAGCACCCATCTCCTAGCGGAGGGAAACACCGGGGAGCTGTTTTTT

d_gene: TRBD1
abundance: NA
j_gene: TRBJ2-7
len: 14
v_gene: TRBV6-1
CDR3aa: CASSEVGQGYEQYF
CDR3nt: TGTGCCAGCAGTGAAGTGGGACAGGGATACGAGCAGTACTTC

d_gene: NA
abundance: once
j_gene: TRBJ2-1
len: 11
v_gene: TRBV5-1
CDR3aa: CASSAERAQFF
CDR3nt: TGCGCCAGCAGCGCCGAACGGGCGCAGTTCTTC

d_gene: NA
abundance: NA
j_gene: TRBJ2-7
len: 12
v_gene: TRBV9
CDR3aa: CASSVNQEEQYF
CDR3nt: TGTGCCAGCAGCGTTAATCAAGAGGAGCAGTACTTC

d_gene: TRBD1
abundance: NA
j_gene: TRBJ1-1
len: 18
v_gene: TRBV4-3
CDR3aa: CASSQDLDRGQSDTEAFF
CDR3nt: TGCGCCAGCAGCCAAGACCTGGACAGGGGGCAGTCGGACACTGAAGCTTTCTTT

d_gene: TRBD1
abundance: NA
j_gene: TRBJ2-5
len: 15
v_gene: TRBV4-2
CDR3aa: CASSQPGQGEETQYF
CDR3nt: TGTGCCAGCAGCCAACCTGGACAGGGAGAAGAGACCCAGTACTTC

d_gene: TRBD1
abundance: NA
j_gene: TRBJ1-5
len: 15
v_gene: TRBV24-1
CDR3aa: CATSDGTDSNQPQHF
CDR3nt: TGTGCCACCAGTGACGGGACAGATAGCAATCAGCCCCAGCATTTT

d_gene: TRBD1
abundance: NA
j_gene: TRBJ1-2
len: 15
v_gene: TRBV13
CDR3aa: CASSNRDRGQYGYTF
CDR3nt: TGTGCCAGCAGCAACAGGGACAGGGGGCAGTATGGCTACACCTTC

d_gene: TRBD1
abundance: once
j_gene: TRBJ1-6
len: 18
v_gene: TRBV18
CDR3aa: CASSQVRDSVWINSPLHF
CDR3nt: TGTGCCAGCTCACAAGTTAGGGACAGCGTATGGATCAATTCACCCCTCCACTTT

d_gene: NA
abundance: NA
j_gene: TRBJ2-1
len: 18
v_gene: TRBV4-1
CDR3aa: CASSQEEGGAISYNEQFF
CDR3nt: TGCGCCAGCAGCCAAGAGGAGGGCGGGGCCATCTCCTACAATGAGCAGTTCTTC

d_gene: TRBD1
abundance: NA
j_gene: TRBJ1-3
len: 15
v_gene: TRBV5-4
CDR3aa: CASSLQGASGNTIYF
CDR3nt: TGTGCCAGCAGCTTGCAGGGGGCCTCTGGAAACACCATATATTTT

d_gene: NA
abundance: NA
j_gene: TRBJ2-2
len: 12
v_gene: TRBV29-1
CDR3aa: CSVGGITGELFF
CDR3nt: TGCAGCGTTGGGGGGATCACCGGGGAGCTGTTTTTT

d_gene: NA
abundance: NA
j_gene: TRBJ1-5
len: 14
v_gene: TRBV27
CDR3aa: CASSARQAGQPQHF
CDR3nt: TGTGCCAGCAGTGCCCGACAGGCGGGTCAGCCCCAGCATTTT

d_gene: NA
abundance: NA
j_gene: TRBJ1-2
len: 14
v_gene: TRBV7-8
CDR3aa: CASSSRVRDYGYTF
CDR3nt: TGTGCCAGCAGCTCCCGGGTGAGGGACTATGGCTACACCTTC

d_gene: NA
abundance: NA
j_gene: TRBJ1-3
len: 15
v_gene: TRBV30
CDR3aa: CAWSDDRFAGNTIYF
CDR3nt: TGTGCCTGGAGCGACGACCGGTTCGCTGGAAACACCATATATTTT

d_gene: NA
abundance: NA
j_gene: TRBJ1-1
len: 13
v_gene: TRBV11-2
CDR3aa: CASSSGGGTEAFF
CDR3nt: TGTGCCAGCAGCTCTGGTGGCGGCACTGAAGCTTTCTTT

d_gene: TRBD1
abundance: NA
j_gene: TRBJ2-5
len: 14
v_gene: TRBV7-3
CDR3aa: CASSLADRGETQYF
CDR3nt: TGTGCCAGCAGCTTAGCCGACAGGGGAGAGACCCAGTACTTC

d_gene: NA
abundance: NA
j_gene: TRBJ1-2
len: 15
v_gene: TRBV6-5
CDR3aa: CASSYSEGALYGYTF
CDR3nt: TGTGCCAGCAGTTACTCAGAAGGGGCCCTCTATGGCTACACCTTC

d_gene: TRBD1
abundance: NA
j_gene: TRBJ1-2
len: 15
v_gene: TRBV25-1
CDR3aa: CASSDDGQGARGYTF
CDR3nt: TGTGCCAGCAGTGACGATGGACAGGGGGCGCGGGGCTACACCTTC

d_gene: NA
abundance: NA
j_gene: TRBJ2-3
len: 13
v_gene: TRBV29-1
CDR3aa: CSVTTTSTDTQYF
CDR3nt: TGCAGCGTGACGACTACGAGCACAGATACGCAGTATTTT

d_gene: TRBD1
abundance: NA
j_gene: TRBJ1-5
len: 14
v_gene: TRBV5-1
CDR3aa: CASRPGTGGQPQHF
CDR3nt: TGCGCCAGCAGGCCGGGGACAGGTGGTCAGCCCCAGCATTTT

d_gene: NA
abundance: NA
j_gene: TRBJ2-1
len: 12
v_gene: TRBV27
CDR3aa: CASSGGGLEQFF
CDR3nt: TGTGCCAGCAGTGGGGGTGGGCTCGAGCAGTTCTTC

d_gene: TRBD1
abundance: NA
j_gene: TRBJ2-5
len: 15
v_gene: TRBV25-1
CDR3aa: CASSGPRGQGETQYF
CDR3nt: TGTGCCAGCAGTGGCCCCAGGGGGCAGGGTGAGACCCAGTACTTC

d_gene: TRBD1
abundance: NA
j_gene: TRBJ1-1
len: 12
v_gene: TRBV12-3/TRBV12-4
CDR3aa: CASRFRGPEAFF
CDR3nt: TGTGCCAGCAGATTCAGGGGGCCTGAAGCTTTCTTT

d_gene: NA
abundance: NA
j_gene: TRBJ1-4
len: 15
v_gene: TRBV4-3
CDR3aa: CASRGESGHNEKLFF
CDR3nt: TGCGCCAGCAGAGGGGAAAGCGGACATAATGAAAAACTGTTTTTT

d_gene: NA
abundance: NA
j_gene: TRBJ1-2
len: 13
v_gene: TRBV29-1
CDR3aa: CSVEDSGIYGYTF
CDR3nt: TGCAGCGTTGAGGACAGTGGAATCTATGGCTACACCTTC

d_gene: TRBD2
abundance: NA
j_gene: TRBJ2-1
len: 16
v_gene: TRBV12-3/TRBV12-4
CDR3aa: CASSPLTSGGKNEQFF
CDR3nt: TGTGCCAGCAGTCCCTTGACTAGCGGGGGGAAGAATGAGCAGTTCTTC

d_gene: TRBD1
abundance: few
j_gene: TRBJ2-3
len: 21
v_gene: TRBV12-3/TRBV12-4
CDR3aa: CASSQSFRDRDPSVGTDTQYF
CDR3nt: TGTGCCAGCAGTCAATCATTCCGGGACAGGGACCCCAGCGTTGGCACAGATACGCAGTATTTT

d_gene: NA
abundance: NA
j_gene: TRBJ2-3
len: 16
v_gene: TRBV18
CDR3aa: CASSPERGRDTDTQYF
CDR3nt: TGTGCCAGCTCACCAGAGAGGGGACGGGACACAGATACGCAGTATTTT

d_gene: NA
abundance: NA
j_gene: TRBJ2-1
len: 13
v_gene: TRBV7-8
CDR3aa: CASSATSYNEQFF
CDR3nt: TGTGCCAGCAGCGCTACCTCCTACAATGAGCAGTTCTTC

d_gene: NA
abundance: NA
j_gene: TRBJ2-7
len: 11
v_gene: TRBV20-1
CDR3aa: CSARVSGNQYF
CDR3nt: TGCAGTGCTAGGGTTTCAGGGAACCAGTACTTC

d_gene: NA
abundance: NA
j_gene: TRBJ2-7
len: 14
v_gene: TRBV9
CDR3aa: CASSVEDNSYEQYF
CDR3nt: TGTGCCAGCAGCGTGGAGGACAACTCCTACGAGCAGTACTTC

d_gene: NA
abundance: once
j_gene: TRBJ2-3
len: 15
v_gene: TRBV20-1
CDR3aa: CSAGDVGSSTDTQYF
CDR3nt: TGCAGTGCTGGGGACGTTGGGTCTAGCACAGATACGCAGTATTTT

d_gene: NA
abundance: NA
j_gene: TRBJ2-7
len: 12
v_gene: TRBV15
CDR3aa: CATSRAGYEQYF
CDR3nt: TGTGCCACCAGCAGAGCCGGGTACGAGCAGTACTTC

d_gene: NA
abundance: NA
j_gene: TRBJ1-1
len: 12
v_gene: TRBV30
CDR3aa: CAGGLLNTEAFF
CDR3nt: TGTGCCGGGGGGTTACTGAACACTGAAGCTTTCTTT

d_gene: NA
abundance: NA
j_gene: TRBJ2-7
len: 14
v_gene: TRBV19
CDR3aa: CASSIGVLAYEQYF
CDR3nt: TGTGCCAGTAGTATCGGGGTTCTGGCCTACGAGCAGTACTTC

d_gene: NA
abundance: NA
j_gene: TRBJ2-7
len: 14
v_gene: TRBV18
CDR3aa: CASSPSDSPYEQYF
CDR3nt: TGTGCCAGCTCACCGAGCGACAGCCCCTACGAGCAGTACTTC

d_gene: NA
abundance: NA
j_gene: TRBJ2-5
len: 15
v_gene: TRBV9
CDR3aa: CASSVVGSHQETQYF
CDR3nt: TGTGCCAGCAGCGTAGTTGGTAGCCACCAAGAGACCCAGTACTTC

d_gene: TRBD2
abundance: NA
j_gene: TRBJ2-1
len: 15
v_gene: TRBV20-1
CDR3aa: CSASLAGGPVDEQFF
CDR3nt: TGCAGTGCTAGCTTAGCGGGGGGGCCGGTCGATGAGCAGTTCTTC

d_gene: NA
abundance: NA
j_gene: TRBJ2-7
len: 13
v_gene: TRBV27
CDR3aa: CASSFGLTYEQYF
CDR3nt: TGTGCCAGCAGTTTCGGACTGACCTACGAGCAGTACTTC

d_gene: NA
abundance: NA
j_gene: TRBJ2-7
len: 14
v_gene: TRBV5-4
CDR3aa: CASSIPGLNYEQYF
CDR3nt: TGTGCCAGCAGCATTCCGGGACTCAACTACGAGCAGTACTTC

d_gene: NA
abundance: once
j_gene: TRBJ2-5
len: 16
v_gene: TRBV4-1
CDR3aa: CASSQILEDRGKTQYF
CDR3nt: TGCGCCAGCAGCCAAATTCTTGAAGACCGCGGGAAGACCCAGTACTTC

d_gene: TRBD2
abundance: NA
j_gene: TRBJ2-3
len: 17
v_gene: TRBV3-1
CDR3aa: CASSQVGAGGMTDTQYF
CDR3nt: TGTGCCAGCAGCCAAGTGGGGGCGGGGGGGATGACAGATACGCAGTATTTT

d_gene: TRBD2
abundance: NA
j_gene: TRBJ2-3
len: 17
v_gene: TRBV9
CDR3aa: CASSVDRLAAGTDTQYF
CDR3nt: TGTGCCAGCAGCGTAGATCGACTAGCGGCCGGCACAGATACGCAGTATTTT

d_gene: NA
abundance: NA
j_gene: TRBJ2-5
len: 14
v_gene: TRBV29-1
CDR3aa: CSVEPLGMDETQYF
CDR3nt: TGCAGCGTTGAACCGCTGGGTATGGATGAGACCCAGTACTTC

d_gene: NA
abundance: once
j_gene: TRBJ2-2
len: 11
v_gene: TRBV25-1
CDR3aa: CASQEAGELFF
CDR3nt: TGTGCCAGCCAGGAGGCCGGGGAGCTGTTTTTT

d_gene: TRBD2
abundance: NA
j_gene: TRBJ2-3
len: 14
v_gene: TRBV29-1
CDR3aa: CSVEGRGGTDTQYF
CDR3nt: TGCAGCGTTGAAGGCCGGGGAGGGACAGATACGCAGTATTTT

d_gene: TRBD1
abundance: NA
j_gene: TRBJ1-2
len: 16
v_gene: TRBV19
CDR3aa: CASSPRDRQENYGYTF
CDR3nt: TGTGCCAGTAGTCCCAGGGACAGACAAGAAAACTATGGCTACACCTTC

d_gene: NA
abundance: NA
j_gene: TRBJ1-2
len: 12
v_gene: TRBV20-1
CDR3aa: CSARDALPGYTF
CDR3nt: TGCAGTGCTAGAGATGCCTTGCCTGGCTACACCTTC

d_gene: NA
abundance: NA
j_gene: TRBJ2-3
len: 12
v_gene: TRBV9
CDR3aa: CASSVDPDTQYF
CDR3nt: TGTGCCAGCAGCGTAGATCCAGATACGCAGTATTTT